The subject of this entry is one TCR beta chain. What it binds is unknown. This specimen belongs to a study of tumor-infiltrating lymphocytes in localized non-small cell lung cancer. Overall study: Several tumor histologies, both smoking statuses, and some post-neoadjuvant chemotherapy samples were included. Tumor tissue and non-adjacent uninvolved lung came from each patient.

Profiled with immunoSEQ multiplex PCR; TCRdb holds only in-frame clones, not every one. Of about 23,000 clones in the sample, about two thirds are singletons; the top ten hold approximately 15%. Study findings and constraints: Higher tumor T cell infiltration than in uninvolved lung was supported by TCRbeta sequencing. IM1 and IM2 tumors showed no difference in T-cell fraction.

There are 17 residues in the CDR3. After removal of 1 base from V and 3 bases from J, the junction contained 4 bases not matched to a gene. CDR1 SGHTA and CDR2 FQGNSA come from the germline V gene. The chain has TRBV7-2 and TRBJ2-4; 12 bases fit TRBD2. The sequenced material came from lung tumor tissue. The TCR originated in a human donor with non-small cell lung cancer. In DNA form, the CDR3 reads TGTGCCAGCAGCTTAGTCCAGGGACTAGCGGGCAAAAACATTCAGTACTTC. It encodes CASSLVQGLAGKNIQYF.